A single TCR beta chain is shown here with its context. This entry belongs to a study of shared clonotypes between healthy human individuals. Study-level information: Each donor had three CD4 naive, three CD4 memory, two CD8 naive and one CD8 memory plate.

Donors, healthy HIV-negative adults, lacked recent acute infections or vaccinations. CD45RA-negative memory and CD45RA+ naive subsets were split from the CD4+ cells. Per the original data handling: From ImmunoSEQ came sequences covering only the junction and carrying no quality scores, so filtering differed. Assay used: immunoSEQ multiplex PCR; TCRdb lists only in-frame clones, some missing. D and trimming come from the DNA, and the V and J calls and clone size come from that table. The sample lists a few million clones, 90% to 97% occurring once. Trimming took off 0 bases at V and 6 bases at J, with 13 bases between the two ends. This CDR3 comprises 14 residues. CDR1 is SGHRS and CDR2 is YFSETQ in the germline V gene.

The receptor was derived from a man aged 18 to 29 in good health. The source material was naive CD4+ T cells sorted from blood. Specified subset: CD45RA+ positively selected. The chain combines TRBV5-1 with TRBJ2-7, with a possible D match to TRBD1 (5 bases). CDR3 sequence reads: CASSLGQGPFEQYF. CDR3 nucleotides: TGCGCCAGCAGCTTGGGCCAGGGTCCCTTCGAGCAGTACTTC. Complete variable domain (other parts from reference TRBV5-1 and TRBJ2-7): KAGVTQTPRYLIKTRGQQVTLSCSPISGHRSVSWYQQTPGQGLQFLFEYFSETQRNKGNFPGRFSGRQFSNSRSEMNVSTLELGDSALYLCASSLGQGPFEQYFGPGTRLTVT.